The rows below give T cell receptor beta chains drawn from one sample of a study of cytomegalovirus exposure and HLA in healthy donors. Clones were sequenced by immunoSEQ multiplex PCR, and TCRdb holds only the in-frame ones, with some missing. The table lists 150,000 to 200,000 clones, about 80% of them singletons. Sample: PBMCs. The receptor set was obtained from a young man in good health and CMV-seronegative. Both conserved end residues are part of each CDR3. A D gene is named only where the DNA matches it firmly. Size is stated for part of the rows, as once, few or many counts, or as a class when the clone is expanded.

clone size	D gene	V gene	J gene	CDR3 protein	CDR3 DNA
NA	NA	TRBV6-5	TRBJ2-5	CASSYSPGWKETQYF	TGTGCCAGCAGTTACTCGCCAGGGTGGAAGGAGACCCAGTACTTC
NA	NA	TRBV5-1	TRBJ2-1	CASSLAFLSDNEQFF	TGCGCCAGCAGCTTGGCCTTTCTATCCGACAATGAGCAGTTCTTC
once	NA	TRBV6-5	TRBJ2-3	CASSTRQSDTQYF	TGTGCCAGCAGTACTCGACAGTCAGATACGCAGTATTTT
NA	NA	TRBV18	TRBJ2-7	CASSSSANLVYEQYF	TGTGCCAGCTCATCGTCCGCTAACCTCGTGTACGAGCAGTACTTC
few	NA	TRBV21-1	TRBJ2-5	CASIRTGYVETQYF	TGTGCCAGCATACGGACAGGGTACGTCGAGACCCAGTACTTC
NA	TRBD2	TRBV5-1	TRBJ2-1	CASSSRASGGSYNEQFF	TGCGCCAGCAGCTCACGCGCTAGCGGGGGGTCCTACAATGAGCAGTTCTTC
NA	NA	TRBV5-5	TRBJ1-5	CASSLADSNQPQHF	TGTGCCAGCAGCTTGGCAGATAGCAATCAGCCCCAGCATTTT
NA	NA	TRBV5-1	TRBJ2-2	CASSFRQNTGELFF	TGCGCCAGCAGCTTCCGACAGAACACCGGGGAGCTGTTTTTT
NA	NA	TRBV19	TRBJ1-5	CASSIEARNQPQHF	TGTGCCAGTAGTATAGAGGCCCGCAATCAGCCCCAGCATTTT
NA	TRBD1	TRBV5-1	TRBJ2-2	CASRTGSTTGELFF	TGCGCCAGCAGGACAGGGTCCACCACCGGGGAGCTGTTTTTT
NA	TRBD1	TRBV18	TRBJ2-2	CASSLGQDSGELFF	TGTGCCAGCTCCCTCGGACAGGATTCAGGGGAGCTGTTTTTT
few	TRBD2	TRBV5-4	TRBJ2-5	CASSLGLAGGETQYF	TGTGCCAGCAGCTTGGGACTAGCGGGAGGAGAGACCCAGTACTTC
few	NA	TRBV5-8	TRBJ1-5	CASSSLGGAHQPQHF	TGTGCCAGCAGCTCCCTCGGGGGGGCTCATCAGCCCCAGCATTTT
NA	TRBD1	TRBV28	TRBJ1-2	CASLKGALGYGYTF	TGTGCCTCATTGAAGGGGGCGCTTGGCTATGGCTACACCTTC
NA	TRBD2	TRBV5-1	TRBJ2-5	CASSPGTSGRPWETQYF	TGCGCCAGCAGCCCCGGGACTAGCGGGAGGCCGTGGGAGACCCAGTACTTC
NA	TRBD1	TRBV5-1	TRBJ2-7	CASSLAGTGNEQYF	TGCGCCAGCAGCTTGGCCGGGACAGGGAACGAGCAGTACTTC
NA	TRBD2	TRBV6-5	TRBJ2-1	CASSSGLGYNEQFF	TGTGCCAGCAGTTCCGGACTAGGTTACAATGAGCAGTTCTTC
NA	TRBD2	TRBV7-3	TRBJ2-1	CASSQTSGDYNEQFF	TGTGCCAGCAGCCAGACTAGCGGGGACTACAATGAGCAGTTCTTC
few	NA	TRBV5-1	TRBJ2-7	CASSLGTIYEQYF	TGCGCCAGCAGCTTGGGGACTATCTACGAGCAGTACTTC
NA	TRBD2	TRBV14	TRBJ2-5	CASSHRLAGVETQYF	TGTGCCAGCAGCCATAGGTTAGCGGGAGTTGAGACCCAGTACTTC
NA	TRBD1	TRBV30	TRBJ2-7	CAWSPQGLYEQYF	TGTGCCTGGAGTCCACAGGGGCTCTACGAGCAGTACTTC
NA	TRBD1	TRBV5-1	TRBJ2-7	CASAGTGLHEQYF	TGCGCCAGCGCCGGGACAGGGTTACACGAGCAGTACTTC
NA	TRBD1	TRBV7-9	TRBJ1-5	CASSLGQGSNQPQHF	TGTGCCAGCAGCCTGGGACAGGGCAGCAATCAGCCCCAGCATTTT
NA	TRBD1	TRBV19	TRBJ1-1	CASSIGTGLNTEAFF	TGTGCCAGTAGTATCGGGACAGGGCTGAACACTGAAGCTTTCTTT
NA	NA	TRBV7-9	TRBJ2-3	CASSPWERTDTQYF	TGTGCCAGCAGCCCCTGGGAGAGAACAGATACGCAGTATTTT
NA	TRBD1	TRBV6-5	TRBJ1-5	CASSYTGVHGQPQHF	TGTGCCAGCAGTTACACAGGGGTGCATGGTCAGCCCCAGCATTTT
NA	TRBD1	TRBV6-5	TRBJ1-2	CASSPLGQGWGYTF	TGTGCCAGCAGTCCCCTCGGACAGGGTTGGGGCTACACCTTC
few	TRBD1	TRBV5-1	TRBJ2-7	CASKDTGTGLGEQYF	TGCGCCAGCAAAGACACCGGGACAGGGCTAGGGGAGCAGTACTTC
few	NA	TRBV9	TRBJ1-1	CASSVARGIGVNTEAFF	TGTGCCAGCAGCGTAGCTCGGGGTATCGGGGTGAACACTGAAGCTTTCTTT
few	NA	TRBV27	TRBJ2-7	CASSFGAENYEQYF	TGTGCCAGCAGTTTTGGGGCAGAAAACTACGAGCAGTACTTC
NA	TRBD2	TRBV7-9	TRBJ2-3	CASSPRGLAGYYSTDTQYF	TGTGCCAGCAGCCCCCGAGGGCTAGCGGGGTATTATAGCACAGATACGCAGTATTTT
NA	NA	TRBV5-5	TRBJ2-1	CASSLMPRGAFYNEQFF	TGTGCCAGCAGCTTGATGCCTCGCGGCGCATTCTACAATGAGCAGTTCTTC
few	NA	TRBV6-1	TRBJ2-2	CASRRVGGELFF	TGTGCCAGCAGGAGGGTCGGCGGGGAGCTGTTTTTT